The next 21 T cell receptor beta chains were all read from a single sample in a study of blood T cell repertoires in COVID-19. TCRdb's copy holds only in-frame clones and misses some; the assay was immunoSEQ multiplex PCR. Here the sample spans about 99,000 clones, 87% being singletons. The sequencing input was peripheral blood. The origin of the receptors is a man over 45 with acute or convalescent COVID-19.

The CDR3 DNA sequence: TGTGCCAGCAGCCGGACTAGCGGAGGTCGGTTTGTCGGGGAGCTGTTTTTT. This encodes CASSRTSGGRFVGELFF. V gene TRBV3-1 (or the pseudogene TRBV3-2) combines with J gene TRBJ2-2, with 10 bases identical to TRBD2. Germline V gene data show CDR1 as LGHDT and CDR2 as YNNKEL (reference sequence). Germline trimming cut 4 bases from V and 7 bases from J; bases unmatched to any gene: 12. This CDR3 has 17 residues.

This clone has just a few counts. CDR3 loop: CASRRGSVYNEQFF. CDR3 sequence (DNA): TGTGCCAGCAGGAGGGGGTCCGTATACAATGAGCAGTTCTTC. The chain is built from TRBV27 and TRBJ2-1, with TRBD1 as a possible D gene (6 bases). The CDR3 has 14 residues. The V gene lost 6 bases and the J gene lost 4 bases, with 13 bases spanning the gap. CDR1 and CDR2 (germline): MNHEY, SMNVEV (reference sequence).

The rearrangement links TRBV9 to TRBJ2-7; 8 positions match TRBD2. Trimming at V came to 0 bases and at J to 4 bases, leaving 6 bases not matched to a gene. The CDR3 is 15 amino acids. CDR1 and CDR2 from the germline V gene are SGDLS and YYNGEE. CDR3 region: CASSVDPGGRYEQYF. The CDR3 coding sequence is TGTGCCAGCAGCGTAGACCCGGGAGGGCGGTACGAGCAGTACTTC. Supplemented by reference TRBV9 and TRBJ2-7, the full variable domain reads DSGVTQTPKHLITATGQRVTLRCSPRSGDLSVYWYQQSLDQGLQFLIQYYNGEERAKGNILERFSAQQFPDLHSELNLSSLELGDSALYFCASSVDPGGRYEQYFGPGTRLTVT.

The chain combines TRBV5-1 with TRBJ2-5; TRBD2 matches at 7 bases. The germline V gene encodes CDR1 SGHRS and CDR2 YFSETQ. The CDR3 length is 15 residues. Germline trimming cut 0 bases from V and 6 bases from J; bases unmatched to any gene: 8. The CDR3 sequence: CASSLDLAGAKTQYF. The CDR3 bases are TGCGCCAGCAGCTTGGATTTGGCGGGAGCAAAGACCCAGTACTTC.

The genes are TRBV11-2 and TRBJ2-7; TRBD2 aligns across 9 bases. Germline V gene sequence: CDR1 SGHAT, CDR2 FQNNGV. With V trimmed by 7 bases and J by 2 bases, 21 bases remained unmatched. The CDR3 sequence is 19 residues long. The chain's CDR3 is CASTTSVPRRGGRAYEQYF. The CDR3 coding sequence is TGTGCCAGCACTACTTCCGTTCCTAGAAGGGGCGGGAGGGCCTACGAGCAGTACTTC.

The rearrangement uses TRBV2 and TRBJ2-1; weak D call: TRBD1 (5 bases). V shed 5 bases and J shed 9 bases, with 8 bases lying between them. This CDR3 spans 11 amino acids. Germline V lookup: CDR1 SNHLY, CDR2 FYNNEI. The chain's CDR3 is CASSLQGEQFF. The DNA of the CDR3 is TGTGCCAGCAGTCTTCAGGGTGAGCAGTTCTTC.

This sequence joins TRBV28 and TRBJ1-1; 10 nucleotides agree with TRBD1. CDR1 and CDR2 (germline): MDHEN, SYDVKM. The CDR3 is 16 amino acids. Losses at the gene ends were 5 bases for V and 3 bases for J; bases not matched to a gene: 9. The CDR3 loop is CASSPVDRGKYTEAFF. The CDR3 nucleotides are TGTGCCAGCAGTCCTGTGGACAGGGGGAAGTACACTGAAGCTTTCTTT. Supplemented by reference TRBV28 and TRBJ1-1, the full variable domain reads DVKVTQSSRYLVKRTGEKVFLECVQDMDHENMFWYRQDPGLGLRLIYFSYDVKMKEKGDIPEGYSVSREKKERFSLILESASTNQTSMYLCASSPVDRGKYTEAFFGQGTRLTVV.

The chain employs TRBV11-2 and TRBJ2-5; 7 positions match TRBD2. Germline CDR1 is SGHAT and CDR2 is FQNNGV. V lost 4 bases, J lost 1 base, and 6 bases stayed unmatched. The CDR3 spans 15 residues. CDR3 residues: CASSSLLATQETQYF. CDR3 bases: TGTGCCAGCAGCTCCTTACTAGCGACCCAAGAGACCCAGTACTTC.

This chain's CDR3 is CASSATTGGGEQFF. CDR3 DNA sequence: TGCGCCAGCAGCGCGACGACAGGGGGCGGTGAGCAGTTCTTC. The rearrangement uses TRBV5-1 and TRBJ2-1; TRBD1 matches at 10 bases. The CDR3 loop spans 14 amino acids. CDR1 and CDR2 from the germline V gene are SGHRS and YFSETQ. The V segment lost 4 bases and the J segment 9 bases; nucleotides outside the gene matches: 7.

This clone appeared a few times. The rearrangement joins TRBV24-1 to TRBJ2-1; the match to TRBD2 covers 11 bases. The trim removed 3 bases at V and 10 bases at J, leaving 13 bases unmatched. There are 17 residues in the CDR3. Germline V gene lookup returns CDR1 KGHDR and CDR2 SFDVKD. The CDR3 here is CATSDRSSGRALGEQFF. The DNA for the CDR3 is TGTGCCACCAGTGATCGCAGTAGCGGGAGGGCCCTCGGCGAGCAGTTCTTC.

The chain uses TRBV2 and TRBJ2-1; the D gene is possibly TRBD2 (7 bases). Trimming pared 2 bases from V and 7 bases from J, leaving 18 bases between. The CDR3 sequence is 16 residues long. CDR1 is SNHLY and CDR2 is FYNNEI in the germline V gene. The CDR3 spells CASSEQGRAGFNEQFF. CDR3 bases: TGTGCCAGCAGTGAACAGGGGAGGGCGGGGTTTAATGAGCAGTTCTTC.

This chain links TRBV28 with TRBJ1-5; D is possibly TRBD1 (6 bases). In germline, CDR1 is MDHEN, CDR2 SYDVKM. V lost 7 bases to trimming and J lost 7 bases, with 17 bases between them. This CDR3 has 14 residues. In DNA form, the CDR3 reads TGTGCCAGCAACTACGGGGGGGCTCGACAGCCCCAGCATTTT. Its protein product is CASNYGGARQPQHF.

V usage is TRBV24-1 and J usage is TRBJ1-5; D remains ambiguous. Germline V lookup: CDR1 KGHDR, CDR2 SFDVKD. This CDR3 is built from 16 residues. V lost 3 bases to trimming and J lost 3 bases, with 14 bases between them. In DNA, the CDR3 is TGTGCCACCAGTGATCCGACTGACGGGGACAATCAGCCCCAGCATTTT. Translating gives CATSDPTDGDNQPQHF.

The chain employs TRBV10-2 and TRBJ2-1; 13 nucleotides line up with TRBD2. The CDR3 sequence is 14 residues long. From germline, CDR1 is WSHSY and CDR2 SAAADI. Germline trimming cut 4 bases from V and 8 bases from J; bases unmatched to any gene: 2. This CDR3 is CASSGLAGGDEQFF. CDR3 DNA: TGCGCCAGCAGTGGACTAGCGGGAGGTGATGAGCAGTTCTTC.

The rearrangement joins TRBV11-1 to TRBJ2-3; weak D call: TRBD2 (5 bases). V lost 3 bases to trimming and J lost 5 bases, with 9 bases between them. CDR1 and CDR2 from the germline V gene are SGHAT and FQDESV (reference sequence). The CDR3 has 13 amino acids. CDR3 coding DNA: TGTGCCAGCAGCTTGAGGGTAGGAGATACGCAGTATTTT. Amino acids: CASSLRVGDTQYF.

This clone appeared once. This sequence joins TRBV3-1 (or the pseudogene TRBV3-2) and TRBJ2-3, with 14 bases that match TRBD2. Losses at the gene ends were 4 bases for V and 3 bases for J; bases not matched to a gene: 3. Germline loops: CDR1 LGHDT, CDR2 YNNKEL (reference sequence). The CDR3 contains 16 residues. CDR3 residues: CASSRLAGGGTDTQYF. The CDR3, as DNA: TGTGCCAGCAGCCGACTAGCGGGAGGGGGGACAGATACGCAGTATTTT.

The gene calls are TRBV30 and TRBJ2-3; TRBD1 is a possible D gene (5 bases). The germline gives CDR1 GTSNPN, CDR2 SVGIG (reference sequence). The CDR3 totals 15 residues. Deletions cut 2 bases from V and 0 bases from J, with 12 bases between. Here the CDR3 DNA reads TGTGCCTGGAGTAGGGGCCTATCCAGCACAGATACGCAGTATTTT. It yields the protein CAWSRGLSSTDTQYF. Variable domain in full (rest from reference TRBV30 and TRBJ2-3): SQTIHQWPATLVQPVGSPLSLECTVEGTSNPNLYWYRQAAGRGLQLLFYSVGIGQISSEVPQNLSASRPQDRQFILSSKKLLLSDSGFYLCAWSRGLSSTDTQYFGPGTRLTVL.

The chain links TRBV29-1 to TRBJ1-1; D is perhaps TRBD1 (5 bases). The CDR3 sequence is 13 residues long. Germline CDR1 and CDR2: SQVTM and ANQGSEA. V lost 7 bases and J 1 base, leaving 13 bases between the germline ends. In nucleotides, the CDR3 is TGCAGCGCCGAGGCGGGGACGAACACTGAAGCTTTCTTT. It encodes CSAEAGTNTEAFF.

This clone was counted only a few times. The chain carries TRBV11-1 and TRBJ2-7, with a possible D match to TRBD2 (5 bases). The CDR3 runs 13 residues. Germline CDR1 SGHAT, CDR2 FQDESV (reference sequence). V was shortened by 3 bases and J by 7 bases, with 13 bases between the two germline ends. The DNA for the CDR3 is TGTGCCAGCAGCTTTGGGCTAGCTGGTGAGCAGTACTTC. Its translation: CASSFGLAGEQYF.

This clone was counted a few times. J is TRBJ1-1 and V is TRBV7-9; D gene unclear. Germline assignment: CDR1 SEHNR and CDR2 FQNEAQ (reference sequence). This CDR3 comprises 16 residues. The V gene lost 0 bases and the J gene lost 6 bases, with 17 bases spanning the gap. DNA for the CDR3: TGTGCCAGCAGCTTAGCGTTTGGCAGGACGGGAGCTGAAGCTTTCTTT. Its protein is CASSLAFGRTGAEAFF.

The chain has TRBV7-9 and TRBJ2-7; tentatively, D is TRBD2 (6 bases). V was trimmed by 4 bases and J by 3 bases, leaving 19 bases between them. This CDR3 comprises 16 residues. From germline, CDR1 is SEHNR and CDR2 FQNEAQ (reference sequence). CDR3 sequence: CASSSVPGGNIYEQYF. The CDR3 region has the DNA TGTGCCAGCAGCTCGGTACCCGGCGGGAACATCTACGAGCAGTACTTC.